A single sample is the source of the 3 T cell receptor beta chains below, sequenced in a study of identical twins. TCRdb ran MiXCR on the 5' RACE reads and lists one entry per CDR3 protein. This sample yields 570,000 or so distinct CDR3 sequences, of which roughly 9.5% are seen a single time; approximately 3.2% belongs to the top ten. These records were also assigned to another study, of yellow fever vaccine responses in identical twins.

The sequenced sample was PBMCs. These receptors came from a woman aged 18-29 years in good health.

This clonotype has a handful of counts. The chain combines TRBV12-3 or TRBV12-4 with TRBJ2-2, with D uncertain. The CDR3 extends over 15 amino acids. Trimming pared 3 bases from V and 0 bases from J, leaving 8 bases between. The CDR3 loop is CASSFSTANTGELFF. CDR3 nucleotide sequence: TGTGCCAGCAGTTTTAGCACAGCGAACACCGGGGAGCTGTTTTTT.

The table lists this clonotype with many counts. This chain uses TRBV20-1 with TRBJ2-5, with D possibly matching TRBD1 (5 bases). The germline V gene has CDR1 DFQATT and CDR2 SNEGSKA (reference sequence). Trimming pared 1 base from V and 1 base from J, leaving 10 bases between. This CDR3 contains 14 residues. CDR3: CSARVQAVQETQYF. CDR3 in DNA: TGCAGTGCTAGAGTACAGGCCGTCCAAGAGACCCAGTACTTC.

This clonotype has a count of ten or more. The V and J genes are TRBV6-5 and TRBJ1-1; D not resolved. V lost 4 bases, J lost 9 bases, and 9 bases lay in between. The CDR3 has 11 amino acids. CDR1 MNHEY and CDR2 SVGAGI come from the germline V gene. The CDR3 bases are TGTGCCAGCAGTTCAGAAGTTAAAGCTTTCTTT. Its translation: CASSSEVKAFF.